The 11 T cell receptor beta chains below come from one sample, sequenced in a study of T-cell memory formation after mild COVID-19. Via MiXCR, TCRdb re-called the 5' RACE reads, giving one row per CDR3 protein. The sample has tens of thousands of distinct CDR3 sequences; less than 15% are singletons. The sample was PBMCs or a T cell subset sorted from them (not recorded which). The source is a young man who had mild COVID-19 (a few samples of this study predate the infection). Cell type and time point are not known.

This clonotype was picked up many times. The chain joins TRBV7-2 to TRBJ2-1; the D gene could be TRBD1 or TRBD2 (5 bases each). Deletions cut 4 bases from V and 2 bases from J, with 18 bases between. This CDR3 is built from 17 residues. Germline values: CDR1 SGHTA, CDR2 FQGNSA. CDR3 DNA: TGTGCCAGCAGCTCCCTGGGGGTCGGGGTAGCCTACAATGAGCAGTTCTTC. It codes for CASSSLGVGVAYNEQFF. The full variable domain, its missing parts supplied by reference TRBV7-2 and TRBJ2-1, is GAGVSQSPSNKVTEKGKDVELRCDPISGHTALYWYRQSLGQGLEFLIYFQGNSAPDKSGLPSDRFSAERTGGSVSTLTIQRTQQEDSAVYLCASSSLGVGVAYNEQFFGPGTRLTVL.

This clonotype was found many times. The V call is TRBV12-3 or TRBV12-4, the J call TRBJ2-5; D gene uncertain. The CDR3 has 13 amino acids. V shed 3 bases and J shed 3 bases, with 8 bases lying between them. For the CDR3, the DNA is TGTGCCAGCAGTTTGTCAGAGAAAGAGACCCAGTACTTC. Its translation is CASSLSEKETQYF.

The chain employs TRBV6-5 and TRBJ1-4; 7 nucleotides match TRBD1. Looked up from germline, CDR1 is MNHEY and CDR2 is SVGAGI. The CDR3 contains 12 residues. The junction had 8 bases not matched to a gene; V was cut back by 5 bases and J by 14 bases. The CDR3 DNA sequence: TGTGCCAGCAGTGAGACAGGGTCGTCGCTGTTTTTT. Residues: CASSETGSSLFF.

This clonotype occurred many times. The CDR3 nucleotides read TGTGCCAGCAGCTCGGGACAGATATTAACAGATACGCAGTATTTT. It is translated as CASSSGQILTDTQYF. This chain joins TRBV5-5 and TRBJ2-3, with 7 bases identical to TRBD1. CDR1 is SGHKS and CDR2 is YYEKEE in the germline V gene (reference sequence). The CDR3 extends over 15 amino acids. The ends lost 3 bases at V and 3 bases at J; junction bases unmatched: 7.

This clonotype was seen a handful of times. V usage is TRBV29-1 and J usage is TRBJ1-2; 8 nucleotides agree with TRBD1. V lost 0 bases, J lost 4 bases, and 4 bases stayed unmatched. CDR1 and CDR2 from the germline V gene are SQVTM and ANQGSEA. CDR3 length: 14 amino acids. CDR3 protein: CSVEDAGQAYGYTF. In DNA form, the CDR3 reads TGCAGCGTTGAAGATGCGGGACAGGCCTATGGCTACACCTTC.

This clonotype was observed a handful of times. This sequence joins TRBV5-1 and TRBJ1-2; TRBD1 might be the D (5 bases). From germline, CDR1 is SGHRS and CDR2 YFSETQ. Trimming took 4 bases from V and 0 from J, leaving 10 bases between them. There are 14 residues in the CDR3. The chain's CDR3 is CASSQDSPNYGYTF. Here the CDR3 DNA reads TGCGCCAGCAGCCAAGACAGCCCTAACTATGGCTACACCTTC.

In its sample, this clonotype was seen many times. The rearrangement links TRBV20-1 to TRBJ2-7; D uncertain. V was clipped by 4 bases and J by 0 bases, with 7 bases between them. Per the germline V gene, CDR1 is DFQATT and CDR2 is SNEGSKA (reference sequence). The CDR3 has 12 residues. The CDR3 spells CSANRVSYEQYF. The CDR3 DNA sequence: TGCAGTGCTAATCGGGTCTCCTACGAGCAGTACTTC.

This sequence joins TRBV6-2 or TRBV6-3 and TRBJ1-1; 9 nucleotides match TRBD1. Per germline, CDR1 MNHEY and CDR2 SVGEGT. V shed 8 bases, J shed 5 bases, and the junction held 6 bases outside the gene matches. The CDR3 is 13 amino acids. CDR3 loop: CASGQGPWTEAFF. The CDR3 DNA reads as TGTGCCAGCGGACAGGGGCCGTGGACTGAAGCTTTCTTT.

The chain uses TRBV4-3 and TRBJ1-5; perhaps TRBD1 as D (5 bases). The CDR3 is 14 residues long. The germline V gene encodes CDR1 LGHNA and CDR2 YSLEER. V was shortened by 0 bases and J by 2 bases, with 5 bases between the two germline ends. The CDR3 here is CASSQDRGNQPQHF. In DNA, the CDR3 is TGCGCCAGCAGCCAAGACAGGGGCAATCAGCCCCAGCATTTT.

The chain uses TRBV20-1 and TRBJ1-2; D perhaps matches TRBD1 (6 bases). The germline V gene has CDR1 DFQATT and CDR2 SNEGSKA (reference sequence). The CDR3 extends over 13 amino acids. The V end lost 5 bases, the J end lost 1 base, and 11 bases lay between the germline ends. The DNA for the CDR3 is TGCAGTGCTCCCGGACAGAGTAACTATGGCTACACCTTC. It encodes CSAPGQSNYGYTF.

CDR3 nucleotide sequence: TGTGCCAGCAGCCCCACTTCGAACGGGGACACTGAAGCTTTCTTT. Its protein is CASSPTSNGDTEAFF. This chain joins TRBV7-3 and TRBJ1-1; D uncertain. The ends were cut back, 5 bases at V and 3 bases at J, with 16 bases in the middle. The germline gives CDR1 SGHTA, CDR2 FQGTGA. The CDR3 runs 15 residues. The full variable domain, completed using reference TRBV7-3 and TRBJ1-1, is GAGVSQTPSNKVTEKGKYVELRCDPISGHTALYWYRQSLGQGPEFLIYFQGTGAADDSGLPNDRFFAVRPEGSVSTLKIQRTERGDSAVYLCASSPTSNGDTEAFFGQGTRLTVV.